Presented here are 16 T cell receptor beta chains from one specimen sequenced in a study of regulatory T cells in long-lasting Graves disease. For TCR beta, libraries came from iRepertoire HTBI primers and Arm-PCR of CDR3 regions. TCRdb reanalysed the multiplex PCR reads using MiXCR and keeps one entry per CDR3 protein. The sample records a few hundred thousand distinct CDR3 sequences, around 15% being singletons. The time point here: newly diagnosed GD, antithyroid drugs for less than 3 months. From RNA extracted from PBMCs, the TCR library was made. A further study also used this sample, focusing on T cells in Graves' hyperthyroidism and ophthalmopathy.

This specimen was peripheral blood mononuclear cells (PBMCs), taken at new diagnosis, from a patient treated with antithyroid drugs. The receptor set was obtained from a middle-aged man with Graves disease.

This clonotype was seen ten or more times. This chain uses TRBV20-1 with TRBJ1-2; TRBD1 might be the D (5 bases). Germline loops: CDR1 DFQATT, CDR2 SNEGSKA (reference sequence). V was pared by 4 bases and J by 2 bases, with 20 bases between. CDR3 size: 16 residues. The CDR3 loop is CSAIPVSGQGNYGYTF. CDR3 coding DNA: TGCAGTGCTATACCCGTCTCGGGTCAGGGAAACTATGGCTACACCTTC.

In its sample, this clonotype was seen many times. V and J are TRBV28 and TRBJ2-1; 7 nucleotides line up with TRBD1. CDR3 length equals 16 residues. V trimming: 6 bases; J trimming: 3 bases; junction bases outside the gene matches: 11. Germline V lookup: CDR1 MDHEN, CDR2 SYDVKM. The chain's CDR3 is CASSPPTGQFYNEQFF. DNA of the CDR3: TGTGCCAGCAGCCCCCCGACAGGGCAATTCTACAATGAGCAGTTCTTC.

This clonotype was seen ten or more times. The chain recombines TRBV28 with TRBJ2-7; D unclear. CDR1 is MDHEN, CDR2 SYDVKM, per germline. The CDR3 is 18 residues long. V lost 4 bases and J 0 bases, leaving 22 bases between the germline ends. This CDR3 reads CASSSPWVGPVSSYEQYF. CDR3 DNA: TGTGCCAGCAGTTCCCCCTGGGTCGGGCCCGTAAGCTCCTACGAGCAGTACTTC.

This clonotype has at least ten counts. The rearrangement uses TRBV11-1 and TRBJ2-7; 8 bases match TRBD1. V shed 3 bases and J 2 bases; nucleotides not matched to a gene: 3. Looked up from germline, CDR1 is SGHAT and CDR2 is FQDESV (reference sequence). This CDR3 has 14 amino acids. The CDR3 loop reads CASSLPGGPYEQYF. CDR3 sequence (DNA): TGTGCCAGCAGCTTGCCAGGGGGCCCCTACGAGCAGTACTTC. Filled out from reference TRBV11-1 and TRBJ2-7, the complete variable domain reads EAEVAQSPRYKITEKSQAVAFWCDPISGHATLYWYRQILGQGPELLVQFQDESVVDDSQLPKDRFSAERLKGVDSTLKIQPAELGDSAMYLCASSLPGGPYEQYFGPGTRLTVT.

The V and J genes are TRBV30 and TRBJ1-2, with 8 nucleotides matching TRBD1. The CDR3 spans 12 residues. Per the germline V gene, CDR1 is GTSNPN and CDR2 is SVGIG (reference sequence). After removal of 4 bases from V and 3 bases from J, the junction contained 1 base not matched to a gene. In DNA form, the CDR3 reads TGTGCCTGGACAGGGGGCGACTATGGCTACACCTTC. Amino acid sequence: CAWTGGDYGYTF.

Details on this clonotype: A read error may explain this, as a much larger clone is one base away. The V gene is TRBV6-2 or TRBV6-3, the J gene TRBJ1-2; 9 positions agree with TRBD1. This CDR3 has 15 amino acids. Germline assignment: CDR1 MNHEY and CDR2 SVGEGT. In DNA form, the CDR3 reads TGTGCCAGCAACGCGTCCCGGGACAGGGTCTATGACTACACCTTC. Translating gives CASNASRDRVYDYTF.

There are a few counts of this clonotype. The CDR3 region has the DNA TGTGCCAGCAGCGTAGGCGGACTACTAGGGGAGACCCAGTACTTC. Translating it yields CASSVGGLLGETQYF. The gene calls are TRBV9 and TRBJ2-3; D possibly corresponds to TRBD2 (6 bases). The DNA end favors TRBJ2-5, so the J call may be wrong. This CDR3 spans 15 amino acids. Germline V CDR1 and CDR2: SGDLS, YYNGEE.

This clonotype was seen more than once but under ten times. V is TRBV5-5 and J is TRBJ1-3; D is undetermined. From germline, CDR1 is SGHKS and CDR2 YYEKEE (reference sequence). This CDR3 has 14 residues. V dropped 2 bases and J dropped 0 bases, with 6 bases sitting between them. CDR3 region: CASSFRASGNTIYF. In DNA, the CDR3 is TGTGCCAGCAGCTTCCGGGCCTCTGGAAACACCATATATTTT.

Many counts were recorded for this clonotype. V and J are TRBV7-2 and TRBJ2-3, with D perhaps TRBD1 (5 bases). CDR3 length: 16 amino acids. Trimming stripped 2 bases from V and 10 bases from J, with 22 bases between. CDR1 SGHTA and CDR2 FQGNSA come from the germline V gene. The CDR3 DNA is TGTGCCAGCAGCTTAAGATCTCCGGCCAGGGCGGATGCGCAGTATTTT. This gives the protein CASSLRSPARADAQYF. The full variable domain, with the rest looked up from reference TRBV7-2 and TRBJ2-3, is GAGVSQSPSNKVTEKGKDVELRCDPISGHTALYWYRQSLGQGLEFLIYFQGNSAPDKSGLPSDRFSAERTGGSVSTLTIQRTQQEDSAVYLCASSLRSPARADAQYFGPGTRLTVL.

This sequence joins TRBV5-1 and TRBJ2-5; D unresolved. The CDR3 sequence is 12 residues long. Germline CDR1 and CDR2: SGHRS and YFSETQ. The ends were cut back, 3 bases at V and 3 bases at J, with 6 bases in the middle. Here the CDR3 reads CASSSYEETQYF. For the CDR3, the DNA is TGCGCCAGCAGCTCGTATGAAGAGACCCAGTACTTC.

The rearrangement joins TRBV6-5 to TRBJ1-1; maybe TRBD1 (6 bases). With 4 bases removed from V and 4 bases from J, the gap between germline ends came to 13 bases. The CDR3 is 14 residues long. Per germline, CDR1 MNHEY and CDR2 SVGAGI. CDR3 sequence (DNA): TGTGCCAGCAGTTCCTCTGCAGGGGTCACTGAAGCTTTCTTT. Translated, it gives CASSSSAGVTEAFF.

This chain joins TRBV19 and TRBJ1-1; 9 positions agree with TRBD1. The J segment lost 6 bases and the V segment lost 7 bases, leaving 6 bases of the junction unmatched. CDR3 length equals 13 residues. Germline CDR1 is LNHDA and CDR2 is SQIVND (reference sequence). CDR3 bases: TGTGCCAGTACCCCTCGACAGGGGGCTGAAGCTTTCTTT. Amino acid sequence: CASTPRQGAEAFF. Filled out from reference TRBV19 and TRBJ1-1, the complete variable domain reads DGGITQSPKYLFRKEGQNVTLSCEQNLNHDAMYWYRQDPGQGLRLIYYSQIVNDFQKGDIAEGYSVSREKKESFPLTVTSAQKNPTAFYLCASTPRQGAEAFFGQGTRLTVV.

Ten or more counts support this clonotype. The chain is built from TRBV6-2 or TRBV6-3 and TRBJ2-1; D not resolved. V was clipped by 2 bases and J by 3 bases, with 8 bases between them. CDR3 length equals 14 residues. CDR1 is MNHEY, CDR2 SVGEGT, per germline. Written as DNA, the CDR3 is TGTGCCAGCAGTTACGCGGCAAGCTACAATGAGCAGTTCTTC. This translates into CASSYAASYNEQFF.

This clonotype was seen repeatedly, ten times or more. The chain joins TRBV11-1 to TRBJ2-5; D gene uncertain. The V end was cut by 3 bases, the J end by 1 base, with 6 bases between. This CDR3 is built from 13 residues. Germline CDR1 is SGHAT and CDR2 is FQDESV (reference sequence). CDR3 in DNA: TGTGCCAGCAGCTTCGGCGGCCAAGAGACCCAGTACTTC. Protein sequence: CASSFGGQETQYF.

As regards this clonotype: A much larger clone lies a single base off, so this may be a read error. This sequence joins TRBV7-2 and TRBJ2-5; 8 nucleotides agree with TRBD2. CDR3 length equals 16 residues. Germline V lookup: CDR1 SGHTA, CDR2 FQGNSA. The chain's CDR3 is CASSVGSSGIQEAQYF. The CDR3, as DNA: TGTGCCAGCAGCGTAGGGAGTAGCGGGATACAAGAGGCCCAGTACTTC.

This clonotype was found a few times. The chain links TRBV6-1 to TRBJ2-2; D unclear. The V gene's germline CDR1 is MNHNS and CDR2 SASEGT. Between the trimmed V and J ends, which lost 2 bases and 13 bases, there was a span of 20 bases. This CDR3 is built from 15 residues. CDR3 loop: CASSENLRTALGLFF. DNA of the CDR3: TGTGCCAGCAGTGAAAATTTAAGGACCGCCTTGGGGCTGTTTTTT.